Below, one TCR beta chain is given with its context. What it binds is unknown. The sample is drawn from a study of blood T cells in healthy people across ages. The study, taken as a whole, reports: Possibly confounding the expanded clonotype changes was the fact that donor CMV status was unknown.

The use of a sample-barcoded 5' primer and a J-beta primer mix characterized a second PCR of roughly 7 to 11 cycles. A 12-random-nucleotide template-switch adaptor tagged each cDNA molecule. Each CDR3 protein gets one entry after TCRdb re-called the 5' RACE reads with MiXCR. The sample contains almost 800,000 distinct CDR3 sequences, roughly 50% of which appear only once. CDR1 is DFQATT, CDR2 SNEGSKA, per germline (reference sequence). Trimming stripped 6 bases from V and 11 bases from J, with 12 bases between. CDR3 size: 10 residues. The authors isolated at least 7 million PBMCs per sample. V and J are TRBV20-1 and TRBJ2-3; possible D gene TRBD1, 5 bases. This clonotype was sampled from a man aged 25 to 40 in good health. The material sequenced was blood. CDR3 protein: CSASTTEQYF. The CDR3 DNA reads TGCAGTGCGAGTACGACAGAGCAGTATTTT.